The 13 T cell receptor beta chains in this list originate from one sample, sequenced in a study of OX40 agonist ivuxolimab in advanced cancers. The data were produced by immunoSEQ multiplex PCR, yet TCRdb's version contains in-frame clones alone and is incomplete. The table has 75,000 to 95,000 clones, approximately 86% seen once. The input for sequencing was CD4+ or CD8+ T cells sorted from blood, taken in a trial of the OX40 agonist ivuxolimab. The receptor set was obtained from an adult with an advanced solid tumor such as melanoma, head and neck, liver or kidney cancer.

The gene calls are TRBV28 and TRBJ2-7, with D uncertain. The CDR3 is 12 amino acids. In germline, CDR1 is MDHEN, CDR2 SYDVKM. Trimming pared 5 bases from V and 3 bases from J, leaving 8 bases between. The CDR3 DNA follows: TGTGCCAGCAGTCCAGGCCTCTACGAGCAGTACTTC. This gives the protein CASSPGLYEQYF. The variable domain in full, completed from reference TRBV28 and TRBJ2-7, reads DVKVTQSSRYLVKRTGEKVFLECVQDMDHENMFWYRQDPGLGLRLIYFSYDVKMKEKGDIPEGYSVSREKKERFSLILESASTNQTSMYLCASSPGLYEQYFGPGTRLTVT.

The chain couples TRBV30 to TRBJ1-2, with D possibly being TRBD1 (6 bases). Trimming cost V 3 bases and J 8 bases, with 13 bases left between them. Germline values: CDR1 GTSNPN, CDR2 SVGIG (reference sequence). CDR3 length: 12 residues. CDR3 amino acids: CAWRDRGEGYTF. In nucleotides, the CDR3 is TGTGCCTGGAGGGACAGAGGGGAGGGCTACACCTTC.

The genes are TRBV11-3 and TRBJ2-2; 10 bases are shared with TRBD1. Germline V lookup: CDR1 SGHNT, CDR2 YENEEA. Losses at the gene ends were 5 bases for V and 5 bases for J; bases not matched to a gene: 5. The CDR3 consists of 15 residues. The CDR3 DNA is TGTGCCAGCAGCCGACAGGGGGCGCTGACCGGGGAGCTGTTTTTT. It codes for CASSRQGALTGELFF. Drawing the rest from reference TRBV11-3 and TRBJ2-2, the complete variable domain is EAGVVQSPRYKIIEKKQPVAFWCNPISGHNTLYWYLQNLGQGPELLIRYENEEAVDDSQLPKDRFSAERLKGVDSTLKIQPAELGDSAVYLCASSRQGALTGELFFGEGSRLTVL.

The rearrangement uses TRBV9 and TRBJ2-3, with D perhaps TRBD2 (5 bases). The germline gives CDR1 SGDLS, CDR2 YYNGEE. CDR3 length: 15 amino acids. Trimming cost V 4 bases and J 6 bases, with 18 bases left between them. The CDR3 reads CASSSHGPPGDTQYF. In nucleotides, the CDR3 is TGTGCCAGCAGCTCCCATGGGCCGCCGGGGGATACGCAGTATTTT.

The chain carries TRBV19 and TRBJ2-7; D gene uncertain. Deletions cut 5 bases from V and 2 bases from J, with 7 bases between. Germline V CDR1 and CDR2: LNHDA, SQIVND (reference sequence). This CDR3 is built from 12 residues. The CDR3 DNA sequence: TGTGCCAGTAGTCTGGGGACCTACGAGCAGTACGTC. This gives the protein CASSLGTYEQYV.

V and J are TRBV18 and TRBJ2-7, with D uncertain. Trimming removed 6 bases at V and 2 bases at J, with 17 bases between. Germline CDR1 and CDR2: KGHSH and LQKENI. CDR3 length equals 15 residues. CDR3 DNA: TGTGCCAGCTCGATAGACTCCACCCTCACCTACGAGCAGTACTTC. Translating gives CASSIDSTLTYEQYF.

The CDR3 protein is CASSLGGLETQYF. DNA of the CDR3: TGTGCCAGCAGCCTGGGGGGCCTTGAGACCCAGTACTTC. The chain carries TRBV5-4 and TRBJ2-5; tentatively, D is TRBD1 or TRBD2 (6 bases each). Germline V lookup: CDR1 SGHNT, CDR2 YYREEE (reference sequence). The CDR3 is made up of 13 amino acids. Trimming removed 4 bases at V and 5 bases at J, with 12 bases between.

The V call is TRBV6-5, the J call TRBJ1-2; maybe TRBD1 (5 bases). CDR1 is MNHEY, CDR2 SVGAGI, per germline. V shed 6 bases and J shed 3 bases, with 8 bases lying between them. The CDR3 has 12 residues. CDR3: CASRETDYGYTF. The CDR3 DNA sequence: TGTGCCAGCAGAGAGACAGACTATGGCTACACCTTC.

The chain uses TRBV19 and TRBJ1-5, with a possible D match to TRBD1 (5 bases). Germline V gene sequence: CDR1 LNHDA, CDR2 SQIVND (reference sequence). The CDR3 sequence is 15 residues long. The V gene lost 5 bases and the J gene lost 1 base, with 12 bases spanning the gap. The CDR3 DNA sequence: TGTGCCAGTAGTTTGGTTGGGGGGAGCAATCAGCCCCAGCATTTT. It specifies CASSLVGGSNQPQHF.

This clone was seen once. The chain employs TRBV7-9 and TRBJ2-5; D gene ambiguous. Trimming shortened V by 1 base and J by 4 bases, and 10 bases separated the two germline ends. Germline V gene data show CDR1 as SEHNR and CDR2 as FQNEAQ (reference sequence). The CDR3 consists of 14 residues. CDR3 nucleotide sequence: TGTGCCAGCAGCTTAGGAGGTGAGCGAGAGACCCAGTACTTC. Translation: CASSLGGERETQYF.

The chain uses TRBV5-4 and TRBJ2-5, with TRBD2 matching over 12 bases. Germline V gene data show CDR1 as SGHNT and CDR2 as YYREEE (reference sequence). V gave up 3 bases and J gave up 5 bases; unmatched junction bases: 5. The CDR3 contains 15 residues. The CDR3: CASSSTTSGGETQYF. DNA of the CDR3: TGTGCCAGCAGCTCAACGACTAGCGGGGGTGAGACCCAGTACTTC.

The genes are TRBV7-9 and TRBJ2-2; D may be TRBD1 or TRBD2 (6 bases each). The CDR3 has 14 residues. Germline lookup yields CDR1 SEHNR and CDR2 FQNEAQ (reference sequence). V was pared by 8 bases and J by 1 base, with 11 bases between. The CDR3 DNA is TGTGCCAGCGGGGGGACACGGAACACCGGGGAGCTGTTTTTT. Protein: CASGGTRNTGELFF. Together with reference TRBV7-9 and TRBJ2-2, the CDR3 gives the full variable domain: DTGVSQNPRHKITKRGQNVTFRCDPISEHNRLYWYRQTLGQGPEFLTYFQNEAQLEKSRLLSDRFSAERPKGSFSTLEIQRTEQGDSAMYLCASGGTRNTGELFFGEGSRLTVL.

The CDR3 sequence is CASSPIPIGGRIPNTEAFF. As DNA, the CDR3 is TGTGCCAGCTCACCAATACCGATCGGGGGCCGAATTCCTAACACTGAAGCTTTCTTT. V gene TRBV18 combines with J gene TRBJ1-1, with D possibly TRBD1 on 6 matching bases. The germline V gene has CDR1 KGHSH and CDR2 LQKENI. The CDR3 is 19 amino acids. Trimming took 2 bases from V and 2 from J, leaving 24 bases between them.